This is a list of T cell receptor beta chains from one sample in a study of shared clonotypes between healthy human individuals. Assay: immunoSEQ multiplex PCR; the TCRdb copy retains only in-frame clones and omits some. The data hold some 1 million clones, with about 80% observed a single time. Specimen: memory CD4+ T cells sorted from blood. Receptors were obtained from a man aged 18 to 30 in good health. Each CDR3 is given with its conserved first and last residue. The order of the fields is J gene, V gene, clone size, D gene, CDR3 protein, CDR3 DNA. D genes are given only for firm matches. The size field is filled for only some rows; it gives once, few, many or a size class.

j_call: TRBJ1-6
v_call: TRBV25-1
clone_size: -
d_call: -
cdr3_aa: CASSGTSVGSPLHF
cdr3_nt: TGTGCCAGCAGCGGGACATCAGTTGGATCACCCCTCCACTTT

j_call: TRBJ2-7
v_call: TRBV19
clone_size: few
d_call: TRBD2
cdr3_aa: CASTKTGLGYEQYF
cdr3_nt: TGTGCCAGTACCAAGACGGGACTAGGCTACGAGCAGTACTTC

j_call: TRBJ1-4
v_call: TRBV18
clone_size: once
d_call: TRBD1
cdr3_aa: CASSPPGQLQEKLFF
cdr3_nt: TGTGCCAGCTCACCACCGGGACAGCTCCAGGAAAAACTGTTTTTT

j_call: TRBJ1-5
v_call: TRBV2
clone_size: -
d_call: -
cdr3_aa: CASSEVYSNQPQHF
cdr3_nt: TGTGCCAGCAGTGAAGTGTATAGCAATCAGCCCCAGCATTTT

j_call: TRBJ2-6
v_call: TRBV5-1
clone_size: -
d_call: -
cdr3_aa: CASSAGATGANVLTF
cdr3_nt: TGCGCCAGCAGCGCGGGGGCTACTGGGGCCAACGTCCTGACTTTC

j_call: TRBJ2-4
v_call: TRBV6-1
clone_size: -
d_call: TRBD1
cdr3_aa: CASSLGQGRSNIQYF
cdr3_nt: TGTGCCAGCAGCCTCGGACAGGGTCGAAGTAACATTCAGTACTTC

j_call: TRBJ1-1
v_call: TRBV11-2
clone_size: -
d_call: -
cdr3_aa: CASGVSRENTEAFF
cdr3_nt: TGTGCCAGCGGTGTGTCTCGGGAGAACACTGAAGCTTTCTTT

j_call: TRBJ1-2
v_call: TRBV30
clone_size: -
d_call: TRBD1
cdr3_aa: CAWSPAGRGHGYTF
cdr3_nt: TGTGCCTGGAGCCCTGCCGGCAGGGGGCATGGCTACACCTTC

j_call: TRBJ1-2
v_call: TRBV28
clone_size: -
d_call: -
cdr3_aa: CASSGPGNNYGYTF
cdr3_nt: TGTGCCAGTTCGGGACCAGGAAATAACTATGGCTACACCTTC

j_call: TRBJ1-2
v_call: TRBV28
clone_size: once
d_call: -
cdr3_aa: CASRGMGGNYGYTF
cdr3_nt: TGTGCCAGCAGGGGGATGGGGGGGAACTATGGCTACACCTTC

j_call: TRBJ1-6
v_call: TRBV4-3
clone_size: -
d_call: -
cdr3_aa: CASSQDWRNSPLHF
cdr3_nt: TGCGCCAGCAGCCAAGATTGGCGGAATTCACCCCTCCACTTT

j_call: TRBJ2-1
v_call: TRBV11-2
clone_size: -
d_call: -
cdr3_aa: CASSELRSYNEQFF
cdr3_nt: TGTGCCAGCAGCGAACTCCGGTCCTACAATGAGCAGTTCTTC

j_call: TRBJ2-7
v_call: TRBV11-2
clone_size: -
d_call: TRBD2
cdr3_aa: CASRAGQRGSSYEQYF
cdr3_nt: TGTGCCAGCAGGGCCGGCCAGCGGGGTAGCTCCTACGAGCAGTACTTC

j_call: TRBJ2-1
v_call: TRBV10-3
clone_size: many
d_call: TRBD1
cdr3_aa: CAIRDGTGGTESSYNEQFF
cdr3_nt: TGTGCCATCAGGGACGGAACAGGGGGAACTGAGAGCTCCTACAATGAGCAGTTCTTC

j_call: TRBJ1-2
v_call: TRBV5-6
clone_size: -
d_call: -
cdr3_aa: CASSQTGSVYGYTF
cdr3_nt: TGTGCCAGCAGCCAAACAGGGTCGGTCTATGGCTACACCTTC

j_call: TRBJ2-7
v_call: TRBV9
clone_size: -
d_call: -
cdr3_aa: CASSVGGNSYEQYF
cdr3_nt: TGTGCCAGCAGCGTAGGAGGCAACTCCTACGAGCAGTACTTC

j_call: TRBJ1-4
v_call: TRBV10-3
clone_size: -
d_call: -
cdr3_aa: CAISEQGASTNEKLFF
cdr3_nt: TGTGCCATCAGTGAACAGGGTGCCTCAACTAATGAAAAACTGTTTTTT

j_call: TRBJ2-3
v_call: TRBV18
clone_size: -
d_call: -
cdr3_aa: CASSPPPPDTQYF
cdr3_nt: TGTGCCAGCTCACCACCTCCACCAGATACGCAGTATTTT

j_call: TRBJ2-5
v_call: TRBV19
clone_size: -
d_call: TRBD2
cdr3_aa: CASSPGGWQETQYF
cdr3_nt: TGTGCCAGTAGTCCCGGGGGGTGGCAAGAGACCCAGTACTTC

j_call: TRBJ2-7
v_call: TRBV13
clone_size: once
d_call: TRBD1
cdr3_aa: CASSLGTGGIYPSYEQYF
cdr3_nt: TGTGCCAGCAGCTTAGGGACAGGGGGCATCTACCCCTCCTACGAGCAGTACTTC

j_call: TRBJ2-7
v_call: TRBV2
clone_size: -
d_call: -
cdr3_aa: CASSVWTYSYEQYF
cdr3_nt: TGTGCCAGCAGTGTGTGGACTTACAGCTACGAGCAGTACTTC

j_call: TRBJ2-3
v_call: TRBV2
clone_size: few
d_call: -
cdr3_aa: CASQPGQLSTDTQYF
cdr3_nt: TGTGCCAGCCAGCCAGGACAGCTCAGCACAGATACGCAGTATTTT

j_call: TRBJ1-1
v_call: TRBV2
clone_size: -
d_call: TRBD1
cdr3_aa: CASSGTGGKVTEAFF
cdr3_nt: TGTGCCAGCAGTGGGACAGGCGGAAAGGTCACTGAAGCTTTCTTT

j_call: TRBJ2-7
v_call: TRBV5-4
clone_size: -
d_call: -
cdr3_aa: CASSLRQDYEQYF
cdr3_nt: TGTGCCAGCAGCTTGAGACAGGACTACGAGCAGTACTTC

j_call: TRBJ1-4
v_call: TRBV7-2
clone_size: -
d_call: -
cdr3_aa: CASSFQSLGGEKLFF
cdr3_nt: TGTGCCAGCAGCTTCCAATCATTAGGAGGGGAAAAACTGTTTTTT

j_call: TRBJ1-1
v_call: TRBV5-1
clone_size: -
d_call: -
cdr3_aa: CASSLAGRNTEAFF
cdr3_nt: TGCGCCAGCAGCTTGGCAGGGAGAAACACTGAAGCTTTCTTT

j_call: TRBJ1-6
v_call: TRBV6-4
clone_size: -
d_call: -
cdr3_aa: CASSEGDRSPLHF
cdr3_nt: TGTGCCAGCAGTGAAGGGGATCGTTCACCCCTCCACTTT

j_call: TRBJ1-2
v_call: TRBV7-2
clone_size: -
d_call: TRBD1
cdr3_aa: CASSLPLGGTVNYGYTF
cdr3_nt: TGTGCCAGCAGCTTACCCCTCGGGGGGACAGTCAACTATGGCTACACCTTC